This T cell receptor beta chain is drawn from a study of Graves' ophthalmopathy and Graves' hyperthyroidism. Study background: Peripheral blood was collected at initial diagnosis, before any treatment.

The CDR3 extends over 14 amino acids. V was clipped by 2 bases and J by 6 bases; unmatched bases: 1. Germline CDR1 and CDR2: SGHTA and FQGNSA. RNA transcripts provided the template for amplifying TCR beta CDR3 regions. HTBI primers served in a first-round RT-PCR, which a second-round multiplex PCR followed. TCRdb re-derived calls from the multiplex PCR reads in MiXCR, one entry per CDR3 protein. Among about 370,000 distinct CDR3 sequences listed, around 18% were seen once. Many counts were recorded for this clonotype. The receptor comes from a woman aged 18-29 years with Graves' ophthalmopathy. The chain couples TRBV7-2 to TRBJ2-2, with TRBD1 matching over 9 bases. The sequencing input was peripheral blood. The CDR3 loop reads CASSLRDRAGELFF. Here the CDR3 DNA reads TGTGCCAGCAGCTTAAGGGACAGGGCCGGGGAGCTGTTTTTT.